This T cell receptor beta chain was recorded in a study of T cell repertoires in cytomegalovirus infection. Between the trimmed V and J ends, which lost 6 bases and 4 bases, there was a span of 18 bases. This CDR3 has 14 residues. Germline V lookup: CDR1 GTSNPN, CDR2 SVGIG (reference sequence). TCRdb used MiXCR to reprocess the reads, holding one entry per CDR3 protein. This table holds 200,000 to 300,000 distinct CDR3 sequences, approximately 9.1% found once. The chain carries TRBV30 and TRBJ1-1, with unresolved D. Sequencing input: PBMCs. The origin of this receptor is a human donor in good health (CMV status not recorded). Some clones in this sample may be carry-over from other donors' samples. CDR3 protein: CACLAGLRGTEAFF. CDR3 bases: TGTGCCTGCCTCGCCGGGCTTCGAGGCACTGAAGCTTTCTTT.